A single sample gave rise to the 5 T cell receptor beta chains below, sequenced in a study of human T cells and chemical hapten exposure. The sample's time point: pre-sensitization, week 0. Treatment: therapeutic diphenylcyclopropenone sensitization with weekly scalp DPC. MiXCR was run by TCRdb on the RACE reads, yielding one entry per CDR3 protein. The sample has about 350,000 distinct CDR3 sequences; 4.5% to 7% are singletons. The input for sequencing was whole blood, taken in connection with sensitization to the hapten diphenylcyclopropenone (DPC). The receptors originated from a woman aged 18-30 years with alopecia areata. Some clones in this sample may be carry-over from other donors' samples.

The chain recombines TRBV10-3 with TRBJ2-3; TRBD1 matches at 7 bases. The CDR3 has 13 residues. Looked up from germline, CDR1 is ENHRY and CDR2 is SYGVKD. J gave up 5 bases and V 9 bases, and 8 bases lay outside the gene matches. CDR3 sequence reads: CAIDRDGGDTQYF. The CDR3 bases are TGTGCCATTGACAGGGATGGGGGAGATACGCAGTATTTT.

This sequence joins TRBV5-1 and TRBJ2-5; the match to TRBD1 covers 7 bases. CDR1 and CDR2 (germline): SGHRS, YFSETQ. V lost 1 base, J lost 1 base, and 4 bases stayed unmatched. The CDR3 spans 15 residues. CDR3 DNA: TGCGCCAGCAGCTTGACTACAGGGGCCCAAGAGACCCAGTACTTC. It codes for CASSLTTGAQETQYF.

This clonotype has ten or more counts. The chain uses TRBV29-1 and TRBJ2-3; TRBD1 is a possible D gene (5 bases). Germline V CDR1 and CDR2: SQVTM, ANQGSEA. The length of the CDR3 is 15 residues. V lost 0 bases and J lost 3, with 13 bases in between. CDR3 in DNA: TGCAGCGTTGAAGATGTCAGGGCCCTAACAGATACGCAGTATTTT. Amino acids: CSVEDVRALTDTQYF.

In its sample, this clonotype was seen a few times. CDR3 nucleotides: TGCAGCGTTGATTTCGGTAGGCCGAACACTGAAGCTTTCTTT. The encoded protein is CSVDFGRPNTEAFF. The chain has TRBV29-1 and TRBJ1-1; D is unclear. V was clipped by 3 bases and J by 1 base, with 12 bases between them. Germline-derived CDR1 and CDR2 are SQVTM and ANQGSEA. This CDR3 is 14 amino acids long.

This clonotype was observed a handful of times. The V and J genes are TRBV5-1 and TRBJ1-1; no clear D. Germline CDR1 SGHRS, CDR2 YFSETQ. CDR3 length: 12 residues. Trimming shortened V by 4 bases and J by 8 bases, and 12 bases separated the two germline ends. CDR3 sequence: CASSLSGQEAFF. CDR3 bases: TGCGCCAGCAGCCTATCCGGTCAAGAAGCTTTCTTT.